This T cell receptor beta chain derives from a study of blood T cell repertoires in COVID-19. Overall study: COVID-19 samples collected from the United States, Italy and Spain covered acute and convalescent phases. T cells, B-cell-depleted T cells, or PBMCs supplied cDNA or gDNA.

V was shortened by 5 bases and J by 6 bases, with 14 bases between the two germline ends. The CDR3 sequence is 13 residues long. The germline V gene encodes CDR1 PRHDT and CDR2 FYEKMQ (reference sequence). In the authors' methods: Quantification of nucleated cells was approximated via reference gene primer amplification. Generated by immunoSEQ multiplex PCR, the TCRdb table keeps only in-frame clones and is missing some. V and J calls and clone size are those listed in that table; D and trimming were worked out from the DNA. This table has approximately 280,000 clones, roughly 86% appearing once. The chain links TRBV13 to TRBJ2-7, with a possible D match to TRBD1 (6 bases). The sequence derives from a man aged 18 to 29 with active or convalescent COVID-19. Sequenced sample: peripheral blood. The CDR3 coding sequence is TGTGCCAGCAGCCAGGACAGTAACGGCGAGCAGTACTTC. As protein: CASSQDSNGEQYF.